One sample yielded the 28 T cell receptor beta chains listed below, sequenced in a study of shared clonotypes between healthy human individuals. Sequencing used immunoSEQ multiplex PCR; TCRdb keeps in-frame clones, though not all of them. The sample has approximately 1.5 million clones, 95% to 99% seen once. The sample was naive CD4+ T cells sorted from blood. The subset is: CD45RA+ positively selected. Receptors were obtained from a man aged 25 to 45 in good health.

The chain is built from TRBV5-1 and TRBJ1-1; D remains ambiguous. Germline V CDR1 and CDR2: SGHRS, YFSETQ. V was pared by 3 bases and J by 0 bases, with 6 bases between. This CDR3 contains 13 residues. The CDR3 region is CASSSRLNTEAFF. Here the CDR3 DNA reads TGCGCCAGCAGCTCACGGCTGAACACTGAAGCTTTCTTT.

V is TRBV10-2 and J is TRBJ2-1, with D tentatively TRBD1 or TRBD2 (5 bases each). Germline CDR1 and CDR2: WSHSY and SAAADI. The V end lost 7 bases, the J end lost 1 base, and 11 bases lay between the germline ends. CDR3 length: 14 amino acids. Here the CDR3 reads CASNRGESYNEQFF. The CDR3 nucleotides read TGCGCCAGCAACCGGGGCGAGTCCTACAATGAGCAGTTCTTC.

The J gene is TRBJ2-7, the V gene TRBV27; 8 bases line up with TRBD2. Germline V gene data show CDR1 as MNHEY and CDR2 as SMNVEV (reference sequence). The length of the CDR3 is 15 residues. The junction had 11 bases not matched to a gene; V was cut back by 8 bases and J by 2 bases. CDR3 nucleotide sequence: TGTGCCAGCCGATTCACCAGCGGGGGTACCTACGAGCAGTACTTC. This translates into CASRFTSGGTYEQYF.

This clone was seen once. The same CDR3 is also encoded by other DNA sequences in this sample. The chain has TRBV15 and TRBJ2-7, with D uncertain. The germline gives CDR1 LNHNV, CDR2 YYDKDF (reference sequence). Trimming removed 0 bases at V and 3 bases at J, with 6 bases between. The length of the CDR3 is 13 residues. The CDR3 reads CATSRDRVYEQYF. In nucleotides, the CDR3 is TGTGCCACCAGCAGAGATAGGGTCTACGAGCAGTACTTC.

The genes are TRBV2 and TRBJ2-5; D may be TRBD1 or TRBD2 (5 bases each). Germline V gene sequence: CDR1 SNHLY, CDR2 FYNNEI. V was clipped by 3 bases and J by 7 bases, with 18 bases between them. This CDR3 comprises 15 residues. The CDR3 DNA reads TGTGCCAGCAGTGACCCCGGGACCCGCCCACGGACCCAGTACTTC. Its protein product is CASSDPGTRPRTQYF.

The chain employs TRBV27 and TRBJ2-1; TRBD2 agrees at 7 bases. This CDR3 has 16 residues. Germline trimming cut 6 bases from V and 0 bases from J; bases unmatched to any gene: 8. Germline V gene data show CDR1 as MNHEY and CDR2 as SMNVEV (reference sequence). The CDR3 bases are TGTGCCAGCAGGGCCCCCGGGACTAACTCCTACAATGAGCAGTTCTTC. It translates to CASRAPGTNSYNEQFF.

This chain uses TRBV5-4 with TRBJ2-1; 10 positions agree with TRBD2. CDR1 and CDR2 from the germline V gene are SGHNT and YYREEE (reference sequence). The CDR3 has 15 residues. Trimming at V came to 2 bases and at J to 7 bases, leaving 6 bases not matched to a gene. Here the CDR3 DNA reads TGTGCCAGCAGCTTTGTTCTAGCGGGGGAGAATGAGCAGTTCTTC. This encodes CASSFVLAGENEQFF.

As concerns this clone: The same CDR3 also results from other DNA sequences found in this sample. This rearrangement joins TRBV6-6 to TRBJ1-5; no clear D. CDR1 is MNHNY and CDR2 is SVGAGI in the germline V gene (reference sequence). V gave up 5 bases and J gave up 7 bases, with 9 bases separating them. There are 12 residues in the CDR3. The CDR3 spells CASSPPGQPQHF. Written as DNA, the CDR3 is TGTGCCAGCAGTCCCCCGGGGCAGCCCCAGCATTTT.

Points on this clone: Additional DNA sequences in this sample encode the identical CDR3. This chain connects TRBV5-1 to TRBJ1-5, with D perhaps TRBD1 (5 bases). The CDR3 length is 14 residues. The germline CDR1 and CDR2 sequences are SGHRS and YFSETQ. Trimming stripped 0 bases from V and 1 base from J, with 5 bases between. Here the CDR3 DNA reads TGCGCCAGCAGCTTGGGACAGAGCAATCAGCCCCAGCATTTT. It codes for CASSLGQSNQPQHF.

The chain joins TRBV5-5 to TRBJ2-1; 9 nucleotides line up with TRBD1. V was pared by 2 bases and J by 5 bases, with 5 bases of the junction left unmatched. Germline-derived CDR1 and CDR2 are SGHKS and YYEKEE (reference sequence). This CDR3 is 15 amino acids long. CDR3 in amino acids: CASSLRDRVNNEQFF. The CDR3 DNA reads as TGTGCCAGCAGCTTACGGGACAGGGTTAACAATGAGCAGTTCTTC.

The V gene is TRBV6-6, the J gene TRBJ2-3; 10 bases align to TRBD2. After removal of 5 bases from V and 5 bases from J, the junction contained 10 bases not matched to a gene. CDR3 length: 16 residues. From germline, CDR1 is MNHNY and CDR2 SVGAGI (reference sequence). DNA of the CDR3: TGTGCCAGCAGTCCCGGACTAGCGGTAGGGGAAGATACGCAGTATTTT. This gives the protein CASSPGLAVGEDTQYF.

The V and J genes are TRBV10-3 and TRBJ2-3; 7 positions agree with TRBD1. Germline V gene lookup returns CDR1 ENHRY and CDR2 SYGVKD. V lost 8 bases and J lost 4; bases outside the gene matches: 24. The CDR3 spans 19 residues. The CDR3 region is CAIAGLNGDWTGLPDTQYF. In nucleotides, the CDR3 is TGTGCCATCGCCGGATTAAACGGGGATTGGACAGGTTTACCAGATACGCAGTATTTT.

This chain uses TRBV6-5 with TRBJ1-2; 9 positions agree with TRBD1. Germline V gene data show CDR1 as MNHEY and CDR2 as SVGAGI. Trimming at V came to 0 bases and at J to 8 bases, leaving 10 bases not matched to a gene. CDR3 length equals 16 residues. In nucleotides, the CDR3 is TGTGCCAGCAGTTACTCCGGGACAGGGAAGAGGGACGGCTACACCTTC. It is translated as CASSYSGTGKRDGYTF.

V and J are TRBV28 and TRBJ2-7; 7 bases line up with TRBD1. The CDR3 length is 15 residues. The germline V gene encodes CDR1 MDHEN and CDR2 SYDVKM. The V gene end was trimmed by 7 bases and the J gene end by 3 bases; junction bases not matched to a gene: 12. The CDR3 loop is CASKADRATYYEQYF. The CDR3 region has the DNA TGTGCCAGCAAAGCCGACAGGGCGACTTACTACGAGCAGTACTTC.

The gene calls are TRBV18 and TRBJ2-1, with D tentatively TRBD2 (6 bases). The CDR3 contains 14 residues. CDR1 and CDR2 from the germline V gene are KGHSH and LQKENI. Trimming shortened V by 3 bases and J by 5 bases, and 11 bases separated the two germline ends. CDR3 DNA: TGTGCCAGCTCACCGGACCTAGCGAACAATGAGCAGTTCTTC. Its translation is CASSPDLANNEQFF. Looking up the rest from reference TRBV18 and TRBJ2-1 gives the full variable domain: NAGVMQNPRHLVRRRGQEARLRCSPMKGHSHVYWYRQLPEEGLKFMVYLQKENIIDESGMPKERFSAEFPKEGPSILRIQQVVRGDSAAYFCASSPDLANNEQFFGPGTRLTVL.

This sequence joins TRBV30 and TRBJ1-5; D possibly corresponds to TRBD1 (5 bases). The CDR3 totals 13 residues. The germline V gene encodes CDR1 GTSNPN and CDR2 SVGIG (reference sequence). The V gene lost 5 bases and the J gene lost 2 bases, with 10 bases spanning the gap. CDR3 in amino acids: CAWARVGNQPQHF. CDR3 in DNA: TGTGCCTGGGCCAGGGTGGGCAATCAGCCCCAGCATTTT.

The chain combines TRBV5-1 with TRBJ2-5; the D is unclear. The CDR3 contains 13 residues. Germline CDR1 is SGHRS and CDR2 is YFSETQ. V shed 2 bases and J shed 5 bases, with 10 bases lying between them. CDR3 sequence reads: CASSFNNGETQYF. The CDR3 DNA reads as TGCGCCAGCAGCTTTAACAACGGGGAGACCCAGTACTTC. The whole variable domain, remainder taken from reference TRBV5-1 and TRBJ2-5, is KAGVTQTPRYLIKTRGQQVTLSCSPISGHRSVSWYQQTPGQGLQFLFEYFSETQRNKGNFPGRFSGRQFSNSRSEMNVSTLELGDSALYLCASSFNNGETQYFGPGTRLLVL.

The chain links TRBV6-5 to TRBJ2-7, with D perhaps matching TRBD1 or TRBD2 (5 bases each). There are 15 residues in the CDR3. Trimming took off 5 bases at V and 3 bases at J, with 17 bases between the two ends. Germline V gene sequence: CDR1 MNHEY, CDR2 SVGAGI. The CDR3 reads CASSPGPIFIYEQYF. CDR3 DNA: TGTGCCAGCAGTCCGGGACCTATTTTTATCTACGAGCAGTACTTC.

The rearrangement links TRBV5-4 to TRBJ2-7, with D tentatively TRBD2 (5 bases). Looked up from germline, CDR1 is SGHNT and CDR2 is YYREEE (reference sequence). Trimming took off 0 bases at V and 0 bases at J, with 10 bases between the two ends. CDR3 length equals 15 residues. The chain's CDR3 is CASSLEQRSSYEQYF. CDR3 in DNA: TGTGCCAGCAGCTTGGAGCAGCGGAGCTCCTACGAGCAGTACTTC. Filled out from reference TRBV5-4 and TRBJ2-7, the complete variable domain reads ETGVTQSPTHLIKTRGQQVTLRCSSQSGHNTVSWYQQALGQGPQFIFQYYREEENGRGNFPPRFSGLQFPNYSSELNVNALELDDSALYLCASSLEQRSSYEQYFGPGTRLTVT.

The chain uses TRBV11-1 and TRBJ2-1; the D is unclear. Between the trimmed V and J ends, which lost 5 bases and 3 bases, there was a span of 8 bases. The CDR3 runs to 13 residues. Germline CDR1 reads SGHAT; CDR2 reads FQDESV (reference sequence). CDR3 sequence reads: CASSNQLYNEQFF. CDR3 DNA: TGTGCCAGCAGCAACCAACTCTACAATGAGCAGTTCTTC.

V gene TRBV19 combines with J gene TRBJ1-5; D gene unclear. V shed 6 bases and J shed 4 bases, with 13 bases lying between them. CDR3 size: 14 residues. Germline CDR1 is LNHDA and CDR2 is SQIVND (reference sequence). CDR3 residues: CASSTRMGNQPQHF. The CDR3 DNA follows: TGTGCCAGTAGCACAAGGATGGGAAATCAGCCCCAGCATTTT.

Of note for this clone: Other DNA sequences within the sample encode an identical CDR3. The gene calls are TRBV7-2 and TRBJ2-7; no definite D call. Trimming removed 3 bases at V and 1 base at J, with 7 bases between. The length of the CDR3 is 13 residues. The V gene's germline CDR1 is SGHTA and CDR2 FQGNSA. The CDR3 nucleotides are TGTGCCAGCAGCTTGGGCAATTCCTACGAGCAGTACTTC. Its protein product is CASSLGNSYEQYF.

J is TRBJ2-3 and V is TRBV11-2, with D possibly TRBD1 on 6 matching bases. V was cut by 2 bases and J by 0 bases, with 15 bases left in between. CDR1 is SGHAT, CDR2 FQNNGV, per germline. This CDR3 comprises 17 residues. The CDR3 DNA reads TGTGCCAGCAGCTTACTAGCAGGGGCCACTAGCACAGATACGCAGTATTTT. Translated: CASSLLAGATSTDTQYF.

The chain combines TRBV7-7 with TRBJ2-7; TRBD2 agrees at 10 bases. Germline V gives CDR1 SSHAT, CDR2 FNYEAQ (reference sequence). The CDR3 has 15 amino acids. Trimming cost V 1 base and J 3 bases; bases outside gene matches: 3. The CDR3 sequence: CASSLGSGGNYEQYF. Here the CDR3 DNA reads TGTGCCAGCAGCTTAGGTAGCGGGGGGAACTACGAGCAGTACTTC.

The CDR3 DNA follows: TGTGCCAGCAGCTTACTCAGCAGGGGAGTCGCCAAAAACATTCAGTACTTC. Translating gives CASSLLSRGVAKNIQYF. J is TRBJ2-4 and V is TRBV7-9, with D maybe TRBD1 (6 bases). V gave up 2 bases and J gave up 1 base, with 15 bases separating them. This CDR3 region has 17 residues. Germline V gene data show CDR1 as SEHNR and CDR2 as FQNEAQ (reference sequence). Complete variable domain (other parts from reference TRBV7-9 and TRBJ2-4): DTGVSQNPRHKITKRGQNVTFRCDPISEHNRLYWYRQTLGQGPEFLTYFQNEAQLEKSRLLSDRFSAERPKGSFSTLEIQRTEQGDSAMYLCASSLLSRGVAKNIQYFGAGTRLSVL.

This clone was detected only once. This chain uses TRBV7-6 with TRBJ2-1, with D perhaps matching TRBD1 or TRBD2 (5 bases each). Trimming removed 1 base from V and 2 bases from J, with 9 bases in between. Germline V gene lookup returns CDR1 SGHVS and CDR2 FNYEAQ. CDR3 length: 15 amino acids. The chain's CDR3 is CASSLVPGPYNEQFF. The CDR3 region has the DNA TGTGCCAGCAGCTTAGTTCCGGGACCCTACAATGAGCAGTTCTTC.

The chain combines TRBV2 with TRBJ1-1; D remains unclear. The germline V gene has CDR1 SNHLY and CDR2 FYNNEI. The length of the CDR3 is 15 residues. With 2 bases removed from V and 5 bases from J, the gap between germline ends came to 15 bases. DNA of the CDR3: TGTGCCAGCAGTGAAAGCTCTGTCCGGGTGACTGAAGCTTTCTTT. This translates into CASSESSVRVTEAFF.

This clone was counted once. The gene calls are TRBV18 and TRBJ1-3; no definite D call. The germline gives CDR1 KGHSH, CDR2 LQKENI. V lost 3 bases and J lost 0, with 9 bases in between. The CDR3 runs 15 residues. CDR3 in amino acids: CASSPTTLSGNTIYF. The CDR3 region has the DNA TGTGCCAGCTCACCGACGACCCTCTCTGGAAACACCATATATTTT.